The 22 T cell receptor beta chains below all came from one sample that was sequenced in a study of shared clonotypes between healthy human individuals. Assay used: immunoSEQ multiplex PCR; TCRdb lists only in-frame clones, some missing. The repertoire holds 850,000 to 1,200,000 clones, with approximately 70% as singletons. Sequencing was performed on memory CD4+ T cells sorted from blood. The sample's subset: CD45RA-negative fraction. These TCRs come from a young man in good health.

V usage is TRBV5-1 and J usage is TRBJ2-7; D gene ambiguous. V was shortened by 0 bases and J by 2 bases, with 9 bases between the two germline ends. CDR1 is SGHRS and CDR2 is YFSETQ in the germline V gene. There are 14 residues in the CDR3. The CDR3 is CASSLGFKTYEQYF. CDR3 in DNA: TGCGCCAGCAGCTTGGGCTTCAAAACCTACGAGCAGTACTTC.

The sample holds a few counts of this clone. The chain joins TRBV7-9 to TRBJ2-7; 10 bases are shared with TRBD1. The CDR3 is made up of 14 amino acids. The V gene's germline CDR1 is SEHNR and CDR2 FQNEAQ (reference sequence). Trimming cost V 5 bases and J 7 bases; bases outside gene matches: 8. The CDR3: CASSPGQGSREQYF. The CDR3 coding sequence is TGTGCCAGCAGCCCGGGACAGGGGTCTCGGGAGCAGTACTTC.

The V call is TRBV7-2, the J call TRBJ1-2, with D unresolved. The ends were cut back, 3 bases at V and 5 bases at J, with 13 bases in the middle. The V gene's germline CDR1 is SGHTA and CDR2 FQGNSA. This CDR3 is 14 amino acids long. For the CDR3, the DNA is TGTGCCAGCAGCTTGTTGGGCCCAGATTATGGCTACACCTTC. The encoded protein is CASSLLGPDYGYTF.

The rearrangement uses TRBV6-1 and TRBJ1-5, with D perhaps matching TRBD1 (6 bases). Germline-derived CDR1 and CDR2 are MNHNS and SASEGT. V dropped 4 bases and J dropped 7 bases, with 11 bases sitting between them. The CDR3 length is 13 residues. For the CDR3, the DNA is TGTGCCAGCAGTGTGGAGGGGGGGCAGCCCCAGCATTTT. Translation gives CASSVEGGQPQHF.

The chain uses TRBV7-2 and TRBJ2-2, with 10 bases fitting TRBD2. The V and J ends lost 6 bases and 6 bases, in that order; junction bases with no gene match: 7. CDR3 size: 15 residues. Germline V gene data show CDR1 as SGHTA and CDR2 as FQGNSA. The CDR3 DNA reads TGTGCCAGCAGTCGTAGCGGGGGGTTCGCCGGGGAGCTGTTTTTT. Translating it yields CASSRSGGFAGELFF.

V is TRBV4-1 and J is TRBJ1-4; D perhaps matches TRBD1 (6 bases). The V gene's germline CDR1 is MGHRA and CDR2 YSYEKL. V was shortened by 0 bases and J by 4 bases, with 9 bases between the two germline ends. The CDR3 covers 15 residues. The CDR3 spells CASSQEGTSNEKLFF. In nucleotides, the CDR3 is TGCGCCAGCAGCCAAGAGGGGACAAGTAATGAAAAACTGTTTTTT.

This clone was seen a single time. The rearrangement joins TRBV5-6 to TRBJ2-3; TRBD1 agrees at 7 bases. With 3 bases clipped from V and 2 bases from J, the junction kept 3 bases outside the gene matches. The CDR3 consists of 14 residues. Germline CDR1 reads SGHDT; CDR2 reads YYEEEE. CDR3 nucleotides: TGTGCCAGCAGCTCGACAGGGTACACAGATACGCAGTATTTT. This sequence encodes CASSSTGYTDTQYF.

The CDR3 sequence: CASSRTEGEGTYF. CDR3 sequence (DNA): TGCGCCAGCAGCCGCACGGAGGGGGAGGGCACGTACTTC. The chain has TRBV4-1 and TRBJ2-4; D might be TRBD2 (7 bases). The CDR3 extends over 13 amino acids. The ends were cut back, 4 bases at V and 15 bases at J, with 19 bases in the middle. The germline V gene encodes CDR1 MGHRA and CDR2 YSYEKL.

The genes are TRBV5-1 and TRBJ1-6; 9 positions agree with TRBD1. The CDR3 extends over 17 amino acids. CDR1 and CDR2 (germline): SGHRS, YFSETQ. The V and J ends lost 4 bases and 8 bases, in that order; junction bases with no gene match: 13. In DNA form, the CDR3 reads TGCGCCAGCAGCCAAGGAACTACAGGGGGCATCGATTCACCCCTCCACTTT. Translated, it gives CASSQGTTGGIDSPLHF.

CDR3 DNA sequence: TGTGCCTGGAGTCAGTCGAGAACAGGGAAATTCTATGGCTACACCTTC. Translated: CAWSQSRTGKFYGYTF. The chain recombines TRBV30 with TRBJ1-2; D may be TRBD1 (6 bases). The V end lost 2 bases, the J end lost 4 bases, and 20 bases lay between the germline ends. Germline V gene lookup returns CDR1 GTSNPN and CDR2 SVGIG (reference sequence). The CDR3 extends over 16 amino acids.

The chain recombines TRBV7-9 with TRBJ1-2, with TRBD1 as a possible D gene (5 bases). This CDR3 has 13 amino acids. V was shortened by 2 bases and J by 8 bases, with 12 bases between the two germline ends. Looked up from germline, CDR1 is SEHNR and CDR2 is FQNEAQ (reference sequence). In nucleotides, the CDR3 is TGTGCCAGCAGCTTACAGGGAGTGGGGGGCTACACCTTC. As protein: CASSLQGVGGYTF.

The chain carries TRBV28 and TRBJ1-4, with 7 bases lining up with TRBD1. The CDR3 spans 13 residues. The V gene end was trimmed by 6 bases and the J gene end by 7 bases; junction bases not matched to a gene: 5. CDR1 is MDHEN, CDR2 SYDVKM, per germline. This CDR3 is CASRKGGVEKLFF. In nucleotides, the CDR3 is TGTGCCAGCAGAAAAGGGGGCGTTGAAAAACTGTTTTTT.

This clone has at least ten counts. V gene TRBV5-1 combines with J gene TRBJ1-1; D is ambiguous. Germline loops: CDR1 SGHRS, CDR2 YFSETQ. The CDR3 contains 14 residues. Trimming stripped 4 bases from V and 1 base from J, with 11 bases between. Written as DNA, the CDR3 is TGCGCCAGCAGCGCCACACAGACGAACACTGAAGCTTTCTTT. It codes for CASSATQTNTEAFF. Drawing the rest from reference TRBV5-1 and TRBJ1-1, the complete variable domain is KAGVTQTPRYLIKTRGQQVTLSCSPISGHRSVSWYQQTPGQGLQFLFEYFSETQRNKGNFPGRFSGRQFSNSRSEMNVSTLELGDSALYLCASSATQTNTEAFFGQGTRLTVV.

The genes are TRBV14 and TRBJ2-5, with 12 bases fitting TRBD2. The ends lost 4 bases at V and 5 bases at J; junction bases unmatched: 8. Germline values: CDR1 SGHDN, CDR2 FVKESK. This CDR3 contains 16 residues. Written as DNA, the CDR3 is TGTGCCAGCAGCCCCACCCGACTAGCGGGGGTCGAGACCCAGTACTTC. Protein: CASSPTRLAGVETQYF.

This sequence joins TRBV7-8 and TRBJ2-7; 9 positions agree with TRBD2. The CDR3 covers 16 residues. Germline CDR1 reads SGHVS; CDR2 reads FQNEAQ. The trim removed 0 bases at V and 2 bases at J, leaving 5 bases unmatched. The CDR3 here is CASSLAGLAGTYEQYF. The CDR3 nucleotides read TGTGCCAGCAGCTTAGCGGGGCTAGCGGGGACCTACGAGCAGTACTTC.

The gene calls are TRBV7-2 and TRBJ2-7; the match to TRBD2 covers 8 bases. The CDR3 runs 16 residues. Germline V gene data show CDR1 as SGHTA and CDR2 as FQGNSA. J was trimmed by 2 bases and V by 0 bases; bases with no gene match: 6. CDR3 coding DNA: TGTGCCAGCAGCTTAGCGACTAGCGCAGGCACCTACGAGCAGTACTTC. This sequence encodes CASSLATSAGTYEQYF.

This sequence joins TRBV30 and TRBJ1-3; 7 bases agree with TRBD1. CDR3 length: 15 residues. The germline V gene has CDR1 GTSNPN and CDR2 SVGIG (reference sequence). V dropped 2 bases and J dropped 0; count of bases not matched to a gene: 4. The DNA of the CDR3 is TGTGCCTGGAGTTTGGGACAGCTCTCTGGAAACACCATATATTTT. This translates into CAWSLGQLSGNTIYF.

The chain joins TRBV4-1 to TRBJ2-5, with D possibly matching TRBD2 (6 bases). V was pared by 1 base and J by 4 bases, with 10 bases between. From germline, CDR1 is MGHRA and CDR2 YSYEKL. There are 14 residues in the CDR3. CDR3 sequence: CASSQVGTGETQYF. CDR3 in DNA: TGCGCCAGCAGCCAAGTGGGGACTGGAGAGACCCAGTACTTC.

V gene TRBV5-1 combines with J gene TRBJ1-2; D is ambiguous. The ends were cut back, 0 bases at V and 1 base at J, with 7 bases in the middle. Germline CDR1 reads SGHRS; CDR2 reads YFSETQ. This CDR3 is built from 14 residues. DNA for the CDR3: TGCGCCAGCAGCTTGGCCGGCAGTAACTATGGCTACACCTTC. Translated: CASSLAGSNYGYTF.

V is TRBV5-1 and J is TRBJ1-1; D perhaps matches TRBD1 (6 bases). The CDR3 totals 14 residues. The ends were cut back, 4 bases at V and 1 base at J, with 11 bases in the middle. Germline CDR1 SGHRS, CDR2 YFSETQ. CDR3 DNA sequence: TGCGCCAGCAGCGAGGACAGACAGAACACTGAAGCTTTCTTT. Translated, it gives CASSEDRQNTEAFF.

This chain uses TRBV2 with TRBJ1-1, with D uncertain. Trimming stripped 3 bases from V and 5 bases from J, with 10 bases between. The CDR3 runs to 13 residues. Germline V CDR1 and CDR2: SNHLY, FYNNEI. The CDR3 region is CASSDVRITEAFF. CDR3 in DNA: TGTGCCAGCAGTGATGTGAGGATAACTGAAGCTTTCTTT. Complete variable domain (other parts from reference TRBV2 and TRBJ1-1): EPEVTQTPSHQVTQMGQEVILRCVPISNHLYFYWYRQILGQKVEFLVSFYNNEISEKSEIFDDQFSVERPDGSNFTLKIRSTKLEDSAMYFCASSDVRITEAFFGQGTRLTVV.

This rearrangement joins TRBV7-9 to TRBJ2-5; the D gene could be TRBD1 or TRBD2 (5 bases each). Trimming removed 1 base from V and 4 bases from J, with 10 bases in between. Germline values: CDR1 SEHNR, CDR2 FQNEAQ (reference sequence). The CDR3 loop spans 14 amino acids. CDR3 DNA sequence: TGTGCCAGCAGCTTAGTTCCGGGGCCAGAGACCCAGTACTTC. This sequence encodes CASSLVPGPETQYF. Based on the CDR3 plus reference TRBV7-9 and TRBJ2-5, the full variable domain is DTGVSQNPRHKITKRGQNVTFRCDPISEHNRLYWYRQTLGQGPEFLTYFQNEAQLEKSRLLSDRFSAERPKGSFSTLEIQRTEQGDSAMYLCASSLVPGPETQYFGPGTRLLVL.